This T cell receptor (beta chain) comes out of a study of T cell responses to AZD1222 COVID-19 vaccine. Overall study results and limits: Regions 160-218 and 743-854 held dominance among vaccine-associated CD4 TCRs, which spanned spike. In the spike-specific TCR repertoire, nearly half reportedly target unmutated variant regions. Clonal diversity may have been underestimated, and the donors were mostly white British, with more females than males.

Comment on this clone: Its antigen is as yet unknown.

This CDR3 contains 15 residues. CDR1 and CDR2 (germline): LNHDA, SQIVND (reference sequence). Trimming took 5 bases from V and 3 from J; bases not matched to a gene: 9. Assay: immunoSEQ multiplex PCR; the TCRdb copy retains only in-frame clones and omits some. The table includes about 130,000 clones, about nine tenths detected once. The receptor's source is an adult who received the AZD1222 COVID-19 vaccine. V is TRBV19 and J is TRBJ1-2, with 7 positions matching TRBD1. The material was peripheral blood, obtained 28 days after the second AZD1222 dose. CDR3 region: CASSAPRGLDYGYTF. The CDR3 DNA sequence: TGTGCCAGTAGTGCCCCGAGGGGGCTTGACTATGGCTACACCTTC.